The next 30 T cell receptor beta chains were all read from a single sample in a study of cytomegalovirus exposure and HLA in healthy donors. The PCR had 60 Vbeta and 13 Jbeta primers. The method was immunoSEQ multiplex PCR; TCRdb's version includes in-frame clones alone and lacks a portion of them. There are 120,000 to 150,000 clones in the sample; over 75% occur only once, and roughly 1.9% lies in the top ten. The specimen was PBMCs. The receptors here all came from a man aged 35-49 years in good health and CMV-seronegative.

The J gene is TRBJ2-1, the V gene TRBV5-6, with D unclear. The CDR3 is 13 amino acids. Trimming pared 1 base from V and 8 bases from J, leaving 10 bases between. Looked up from germline, CDR1 is SGHDT and CDR2 is YYEEEE. CDR3 coding DNA: TGTGCCAGCAGCTTGCCCGGGTCCCATGAGCAGTTCTTC. It yields the protein CASSLPGSHEQFF.

The chain combines TRBV28 with TRBJ2-3, with 11 bases identical to TRBD1. Germline-derived CDR1 and CDR2 are MDHEN and SYDVKM. The CDR3 is 15 residues long. V was clipped by 4 bases and J by 5 bases; unmatched bases: 5. The DNA of the CDR3 is TGTGCCAGCAGTTCCGCCGGGACAGGGGGAGATACGCAGTATTTT. Its translation is CASSSAGTGGDTQYF. The variable domain in full, with the rest retrieved from reference TRBV28 and TRBJ2-3, is DVKVTQSSRYLVKRTGEKVFLECVQDMDHENMFWYRQDPGLGLRLIYFSYDVKMKEKGDIPEGYSVSREKKERFSLILESASTNQTSMYLCASSSAGTGGDTQYFGPGTRLTVL.

This clone turned up a few times. The V and J genes are TRBV7-9 and TRBJ2-1; 8 nucleotides align to TRBD2. Germline lookup yields CDR1 SEHNR and CDR2 FQNEAQ (reference sequence). V shed 5 bases and J 4 bases; nucleotides not matched to a gene: 7. This CDR3 contains 15 residues. CDR3 in amino acids: CASSPAGVRYNEQFF. The CDR3 DNA follows: TGTGCCAGCAGCCCAGCGGGGGTGCGTTACAATGAGCAGTTCTTC.

The chain joins TRBV27 to TRBJ2-7, with TRBD2 identical over 9 bases. Germline assignment: CDR1 MNHEY and CDR2 SMNVEV (reference sequence). The V segment lost 3 bases and the J segment 5 bases; nucleotides outside the gene matches: 5. The CDR3 sequence is 14 residues long. As DNA, the CDR3 is TGTGCCAGCAGTTTTCTAGCGGGATCCCACGAGCAGTACTTC. Translating gives CASSFLAGSHEQYF.

The gene calls are TRBV6-1 and TRBJ1-1; perhaps TRBD1 as D (6 bases). CDR1 MNHNS and CDR2 SASEGT come from the germline V gene. Trimming took off 6 bases at V and 1 base at J, with 9 bases between the two ends. The CDR3 extends over 13 amino acids. In DNA form, the CDR3 reads TGTGCCAGCAGGGAACAGGGGAACACTGAAGCTTTCTTT. It translates to CASREQGNTEAFF.

The chain couples TRBV7-9 to TRBJ2-5, with TRBD1 matching 7 bases. The CDR3 has 16 residues. Germline lookup yields CDR1 SEHNR and CDR2 FQNEAQ (reference sequence). The trim removed 1 base at V and 2 bases at J, leaving 7 bases unmatched. The CDR3 loop is CASSLGATGPQETQYF. CDR3 bases: TGTGCCAGCAGCTTAGGAGCGACAGGGCCTCAAGAGACCCAGTACTTC. The full variable domain, in which reference TRBV7-9 and TRBJ2-5 provide the parts outside the CDR3, is DTGVSQNPRHKITKRGQNVTFRCDPISEHNRLYWYRQTLGQGPEFLTYFQNEAQLEKSRLLSDRFSAERPKGSFSTLEIQRTEQGDSAMYLCASSLGATGPQETQYFGPGTRLLVL.

This clone was found once. Relative to the germline gene, one junction end is altered; a read error may explain this. This sequence joins TRBV29-1 and TRBJ2-4; TRBD1 matches at 9 bases. The CDR3 is 16 amino acids. Germline V gene sequence: CDR1 SQVTM, CDR2 ANQGSEA. The CDR3 nucleotides are TGCAGCGTTGCAAACAGGGGGCTATTAGCCAAAAACAGTCAGTACTTC. It encodes CSVANRGLLAKNSQYF.

Concerning this clone: Germline is not matched at one junction end, which may reflect a read error. This sequence joins TRBV10-3 and TRBJ2-6, with TRBD2 matching over 11 bases. CDR1 is ENHRY, CDR2 SYGVKD, per germline. The CDR3 runs to 19 residues. The CDR3 sequence: CAITPGTSGGGSGANGLTF. DNA of the CDR3: TGTGCCATCACCCCCGGGACTAGCGGAGGTGGCTCTGGGGCCAACGGCCTGACTTTC.

The chain uses TRBV27 and TRBJ2-1, with unresolved D. The CDR3 is made up of 16 amino acids. The V gene lost 4 bases and the J gene lost 0 bases, with 13 bases spanning the gap. The germline CDR1 and CDR2 sequences are MNHEY and SMNVEV (reference sequence). The CDR3, as DNA: TGTGCCAGCAGTTCCCCCGGCGGAAGCTCCTACAATGAGCAGTTCTTC. Translating it yields CASSSPGGSSYNEQFF.

To note about this clone: This sample includes further DNA sequences coding for the same CDR3. This rearrangement joins TRBV10-3 to TRBJ1-1, with D maybe TRBD1 (5 bases). Trimming took 3 bases from V and 0 from J, leaving 23 bases between them. From germline, CDR1 is ENHRY and CDR2 SYGVKD. CDR3 size: 19 residues. CDR3 in amino acids: CAISDSTRAPGVMNTEAFF. The CDR3 DNA reads TGTGCCATCAGTGACTCGACCCGGGCGCCGGGGGTAATGAACACTGAAGCTTTCTTT.

Concerning this clone itself: The junction differs from germline at one of its ends, possibly a read error. The genes are TRBV28 and TRBJ2-7; 8 bases line up with TRBD1. Germline V CDR1 and CDR2: MDHEN, SYDVKM. CDR3 length equals 14 residues. The CDR3 sequence: CASSLATGVSRSDF. CDR3 nucleotides: TGTGCCAGCAGTTTGGCGACAGGGGTATCTCGGTCAGACTTC.

This clone was recorded a few times. The rearrangement links TRBV30 to TRBJ1-4, with 9 bases matching TRBD1. V lost 1 base to trimming and J lost 8 bases; unmatched junction nucleotides: 11. Germline V gives CDR1 GTSNPN, CDR2 SVGIG (reference sequence). The CDR3 sequence is 16 residues long. The CDR3 DNA reads as TGTGCCTGGAGTGGCCCACTCCGACAGGGGGGGGAAAAACTGTTTTTT. This codes for CAWSGPLRQGGEKLFF.

The chain has TRBV4-2 and TRBJ1-6; the D is unclear. Trimming removed 1 base at V and 5 bases at J, with 9 bases between. This CDR3 comprises 15 residues. The germline CDR1 and CDR2 sequences are LGHNA and YNFKEQ. The CDR3 spells CASSQGADDNSPLHF. In DNA, the CDR3 is TGTGCCAGCAGCCAAGGGGCAGACGATAATTCACCCCTCCACTTT.

The chain is built from TRBV29-1 and TRBJ1-2; a possible D gene is TRBD1 (5 bases). The CDR3 extends over 14 amino acids. V dropped 6 bases and J dropped 6 bases, with 20 bases sitting between them. Germline V gene data show CDR1 as SQVTM and CDR2 as ANQGSEA. Written as DNA, the CDR3 is TGCAGCGTAGAACCCCAAACGGGGGAGGATGGCTACACCTTC. This sequence encodes CSVEPQTGEDGYTF.

This clone was seen only a few times. The chain is built from TRBV27 and TRBJ2-3; 8 nucleotides align to TRBD1. Germline values: CDR1 MNHEY, CDR2 SMNVEV (reference sequence). This CDR3 spans 16 amino acids. Unmatched junction bases numbered 9, after V lost 6 bases and J lost 1 base. CDR3 residues: CASSPYLTGGTDTQYF. DNA for the CDR3: TGTGCCAGCAGCCCCTATTTGACAGGGGGCACAGATACGCAGTATTTT.

The chain is built from TRBV25-1 and TRBJ2-5; 9 bases are a match to TRBD1. Trimming at V came to 3 bases and at J to 5 bases, leaving 7 bases not matched to a gene. Per the germline V gene, CDR1 is MGHDK and CDR2 is SYGVNS. CDR3 size: 15 residues. The DNA of the CDR3 is TGTGCCAGCAGTGAGAGGACAGGGGTATGGGAGACCCAGTACTTC. The encoded protein is CASSERTGVWETQYF.

This clone was detected only once. The chain joins TRBV29-1 to TRBJ2-3; 13 positions match TRBD2. V gave up 6 bases and J gave up 0 bases; unmatched junction bases: 3. From germline, CDR1 is SQVTM and CDR2 ANQGSEA. The CDR3 has 15 amino acids. CDR3 loop: CSVGTSGTSTDTQYF. The CDR3 DNA is TGCAGCGTCGGGACTAGCGGGACTAGCACAGATACGCAGTATTTT.

The genes are TRBV6-5 and TRBJ2-1; D is possibly TRBD2 (7 bases). V was cut by 6 bases and J by 7 bases, with 19 bases left in between. The CDR3 is made up of 15 amino acids. The germline CDR1 and CDR2 sequences are MNHEY and SVGAGI. The CDR3 reads CASSLKGGELNEQFF. CDR3 bases: TGTGCCAGCAGCCTTAAGGGGGGGGAGTTGAATGAGCAGTTCTTC.

The rearrangement uses TRBV11-2 and TRBJ2-5; the match to TRBD2 covers 11 bases. V was clipped by 3 bases and J by 5 bases; unmatched bases: 8. The CDR3 spans 16 residues. Germline V gene data show CDR1 as SGHAT and CDR2 as FQNNGV. The chain's CDR3 is CASSFTSGGRRETQYF. Written as DNA, the CDR3 is TGTGCCAGCAGCTTTACTAGCGGGGGACGTCGGGAGACCCAGTACTTC.

The chain has TRBV30 and TRBJ1-5; no reliable D call. Deletions cut 3 bases from V and 5 bases from J, with 11 bases between. There are 13 residues in the CDR3. Looked up from germline, CDR1 is GTSNPN and CDR2 is SVGIG (reference sequence). The CDR3 loop reads CAWSAGADQPQHF. The CDR3, as DNA: TGTGCCTGGAGCGCGGGTGCCGATCAGCCCCAGCATTTT.

The V gene is TRBV28, the J gene TRBJ2-3; D is possibly TRBD1 (6 bases). This CDR3 comprises 12 residues. Germline CDR1 reads MDHEN; CDR2 reads SYDVKM. CDR3 region: CAAGELTDTQYF. The CDR3 bases are TGTGCAGCAGGGGAGCTCACAGATACGCAGTATTTT.

This clone was recorded only once. V and J are TRBV7-9 and TRBJ1-1, with D tentatively TRBD1 (5 bases). V was trimmed by 5 bases and J by 2 bases, leaving 15 bases between them. Germline V CDR1 and CDR2: SEHNR, FQNEAQ (reference sequence). The CDR3 has 15 residues. The CDR3, as DNA: TGTGCCAGCAGCCCACCTACAGGAGCTAACACTGAAGCTTTCTTT. Amino acid sequence: CASSPPTGANTEAFF.

This chain uses TRBV2 with TRBJ2-7; the D is unclear. There are 13 residues in the CDR3. Trimming removed 8 bases from V and 3 bases from J, with 14 bases in between. CDR1 is SNHLY and CDR2 is FYNNEI in the germline V gene. CDR3 DNA: TGTGCCAGCGGCCCACCTGCCAACTACGAGCAGTACTTC. Encoded protein: CASGPPANYEQYF. The whole variable domain, remainder taken from reference TRBV2 and TRBJ2-7, is EPEVTQTPSHQVTQMGQEVILRCVPISNHLYFYWYRQILGQKVEFLVSFYNNEISEKSEIFDDQFSVERPDGSNFTLKIRSTKLEDSAMYFCASGPPANYEQYFGPGTRLTVT.

The genes are TRBV5-1 and TRBJ1-1; 12 nucleotides line up with TRBD1. The CDR3 runs to 16 residues. Germline V gene lookup returns CDR1 SGHRS and CDR2 YFSETQ. The V segment lost 4 bases and the J segment 2 bases; nucleotides outside the gene matches: 6. The CDR3 spells CASSTGQGASNTEAFF. The CDR3 region has the DNA TGCGCCAGCAGCACGGGACAGGGGGCATCAAACACTGAAGCTTTCTTT.

The CDR3 region has the DNA TGTGCCAGTAGTATAGGCCCCGGGAAGAGCTCCTACGAGCAGTACTTC. Translation: CASSIGPGKSSYEQYF. The gene calls are TRBV19 and TRBJ2-7; maybe TRBD2 (5 bases). The CDR3 sequence is 16 residues long. CDR1 and CDR2 (germline): LNHDA, SQIVND (reference sequence). V lost 1 base and J lost 0, with 13 bases in between.

The chain recombines TRBV7-9 with TRBJ2-1, with 14 bases aligning to TRBD2. V lost 2 bases and J lost 9; bases outside the gene matches: 3. The CDR3 is 15 amino acids. From germline, CDR1 is SEHNR and CDR2 FQNEAQ (reference sequence). CDR3 residues: CASSLTGTSGSEQFF. CDR3 in DNA: TGTGCCAGCAGCTTAACCGGGACTAGCGGGAGTGAGCAGTTCTTC. The full variable domain, completed using reference TRBV7-9 and TRBJ2-1, is DTGVSQNPRHKITKRGQNVTFRCDPISEHNRLYWYRQTLGQGPEFLTYFQNEAQLEKSRLLSDRFSAERPKGSFSTLEIQRTEQGDSAMYLCASSLTGTSGSEQFFGPGTRLTVL.

The V and J genes are TRBV5-1 and TRBJ2-2; 9 nucleotides agree with TRBD1. The CDR3 is made up of 16 amino acids. The ends lost 4 bases at V and 3 bases at J; junction bases unmatched: 7. Germline V lookup: CDR1 SGHRS, CDR2 YFSETQ. The CDR3 is CASSPGQGSYTGELFF. CDR3 DNA: TGCGCCAGCAGCCCGGGACAGGGCTCTTACACCGGGGAGCTGTTTTTT.

The chain employs TRBV4-2 and TRBJ2-3, with D perhaps matching TRBD2 (7 bases). Trimming stripped 2 bases from V and 0 bases from J, with 15 bases between. From germline, CDR1 is LGHNA and CDR2 YNFKEQ. The CDR3 runs to 17 residues. CDR3 DNA: TGTGCCAGCAGCCAAAATGAAGGGGGGGGAAGCACAGATACGCAGTATTTT. This translates into CASSQNEGGGSTDTQYF.

The chain is built from TRBV7-8 and TRBJ2-5; 8 bases are a match to TRBD1. Germline V gene lookup returns CDR1 SGHVS and CDR2 FQNEAQ. Unmatched junction bases numbered 4, after V lost 5 bases and J lost 2 bases. The CDR3 sequence is 14 residues long. CDR3 sequence: CASSLRTGQETQYF. The CDR3 region has the DNA TGTGCCAGCAGCCTAAGGACAGGGCAAGAGACCCAGTACTTC.

The rearrangement joins TRBV7-9 to TRBJ2-1; 9 nucleotides align to TRBD2. Germline V gives CDR1 SEHNR, CDR2 FQNEAQ (reference sequence). The CDR3 consists of 19 residues. The junction had 13 bases not matched to a gene; V was cut back by 3 bases and J by 1 base. CDR3 in DNA: TGTGCCAGCAGCTTTAGCGGGGGACTCGGCGCGGGGTCCTACAATGAGCAGTTCTTC. It yields the protein CASSFSGGLGAGSYNEQFF.